These T cell receptor beta chains were read from a single sample in a study of molecular identifiers for immune sequencing clone quantification. TCRdb fed the PCR reads into MiXCR, producing one record per CDR3 protein. The data hold about 320,000 distinct CDR3 sequences, with about 22% observed a single time. The material sequenced was naive CD8+ T cells from blood, with Jurkat cell RNA spiked in. These receptors were obtained from a human donor in good health. Some libraries in this study had Jurkat cell RNA spiked in. Each CDR3 is given with its conserved first and last residue. D genes are given only for firm matches. Clone sizes are given selectively: once, few, many, or a class where the clone is expanded.

>few|TRBJ1-5|NA|15|TRBV2
TGTGCCAGCAATGGGGGGAACTCGGTCAATCAGCCCCAGCATTTT
CASNGGNSVNQPQHF
>few|TRBJ2-3|NA|14|TRBV6-5
TGTGCCAGCAGTTACGGACAGACCACAGATACGCAGTATTTT
CASSYGQTTDTQYF
>many|TRBJ1-4|NA|13|TRBV9
TGTGCCAGCGCGGGGGGAACTAATGAAAAACTGTTTTTT
CASAGGTNEKLFF
>many|TRBJ1-3|NA|17|TRBV7-9
TGTGCCAGCAGCTTGATACAGGGTGTTCACTCTGGAAACACCATATATTTT
CASSLIQGVHSGNTIYF
>many|TRBJ2-5|NA|10|TRBV29-1
TGCAGCGTTGACAGCCCGACCCAGTACTTC
CSVDSPTQYF
>NA|TRBJ2-2|NA|14|TRBV2
TGTGCCAGCAGTGTACCCCCCCGCCCCGGGGAGCTGTTTTTT
CASSVPPRPGELFF
>NA|TRBJ1-6|NA|15|TRBV25-1
TGTGCCAGCAGTGATGGAATCTCCTATAATTCACCCCTCCACTTT
CASSDGISYNSPLHF
>many|TRBJ2-3|NA|17|TRBV9
TGTGCCAGCAGCGTAGATCTCGGCGCCAGTATCACAGATACGCAGTATTTT
CASSVDLGASITDTQYF
>many|TRBJ2-7|NA|18|TRBV6-6
TGTGCCAGCAGTTCTACGGACCTTAACAGGGAGGGGTTCTACGAGCAGTACTTC
CASSSTDLNREGFYEQYF
>few|TRBJ2-7|NA|12|TRBV7-9
TGTGCCAGCAGCTTACGTCCGGGTGAGCAGTACTTC
CASSLRPGEQYF
>few|TRBJ1-3|NA|14|TRBV27
TGTGCCAGCAGGGCCCCCGACTCTGGAAACACCATATATTTT
CASRAPDSGNTIYF
>many|TRBJ1-5|TRBD1|15|TRBV19
TGTGCCAGTATTGATCGGGACAGGGTAGATCAGCCCCAGCATTTT
CASIDRDRVDQPQHF
>NA|TRBJ2-2|TRBD1|15|TRBV6-2/TRBV6-3
TGTGCCAGCAGCAGGGGGACAGGGCTAGCCGGGGAGCTGTTTTTT
CASSRGTGLAGELFF
>NA|TRBJ1-2|NA|15|TRBV3-1
TGTGCCAGCAGCCAGGCCGGCGGTACTAACTATGGCTACACCTTC
CASSQAGGTNYGYTF
>few|TRBJ2-1|TRBD1|15|TRBV12-3/TRBV12-4
TGTGCCAGCAGAGCCTCCGGGACAGGGGACAATGAGCAGTTCTTC
CASRASGTGDNEQFF
>many|TRBJ2-7|TRBD2|16|TRBV14
TGTGCCAGCAGCCGGTTGACCGGGACTAGAGTCTACGAGCAGTACTTC
CASSRLTGTRVYEQYF
>NA|TRBJ2-1|NA|15|TRBV12-5
TGTGCTAGTGGTTTCGGCAGTATAGAGTACAATGAGCAGTTCTTC
CASGFGSIEYNEQFF
>many|TRBJ2-1|TRBD2|15|TRBV4-3
TGCGCCAGCAGCCAGTATAGCGGGAGATACAATGAGCAGTTCTTC
CASSQYSGRYNEQFF
>many|TRBJ2-3|NA|13|TRBV7-8
TGTGCCAGCAGATCGGACTACACAGATACGCAGTATTTT
CASRSDYTDTQYF
>many|TRBJ1-3|TRBD1|17|TRBV25-1
TGTGCCAGCAGTCCAACAGGGGGCTTGTACTCTGGAAACACCATATATTTT
CASSPTGGLYSGNTIYF
>many|TRBJ2-1|NA|19|TRBV7-9
TGTGCCAGCAGCCCCCCGACAGGATCCGGAGTAGCAACCTACAATGAGCAGTTCTTC
CASSPPTGSGVATYNEQFF
>few|TRBJ2-5|NA|16|TRBV3-1
TGTGCCAGCAGCCAATACACAGGCAAATCGGCAGAGACCCAGTACTTC
CASSQYTGKSAETQYF
>many|TRBJ2-3|NA|16|TRBV15
TGTGCCACCAGCAGAGAGGCAGCTCCCATCACAGATACGCAGTATTTT
CATSREAAPITDTQYF
>many|TRBJ1-1|NA|15|TRBV12-3/TRBV12-4
TGTGCCAGCAGTCTAGATACCACATTGAACACTGAAGCTTTCTTT
CASSLDTTLNTEAFF
>many|TRBJ1-1|NA|14|TRBV5-1
TGCGCCAGCAGCTTGGGCCGGGAAAACACTGAAGCTTTCTTT
CASSLGRENTEAFF
>few|TRBJ2-3|NA|13|TRBV14
TGTGCCAGCAGCCAAGTTCCGCCAGATACGCAGTATTTT
CASSQVPPDTQYF
>many|TRBJ2-5|TRBD1|16|TRBV28
TGTGCCAGCAGTTTACACAGGGGGAACCGCCAAGAGACCCAGTACTTC
CASSLHRGNRQETQYF
>NA|TRBJ2-3|NA|16|TRBV6-5
TGTGCCAGCAGCCCGCGCGTGAGCTCTAGCACAGATACGCTGTATTTT
CASSPRVSSSTDTLYF
>NA|TRBJ2-3|NA|16|TRBV11-2
TGTGCCAGCAGCCCTAGTAGGGACATACTCCCAGATACGCAGTATTTT
CASSPSRDILPDTQYF
>many|TRBJ1-1|TRBD1|14|TRBV30
TGTGCCTGGAGTGCGGACAGGGCGGACACTGAAGCTTTCTTT
CAWSADRADTEAFF
>few|TRBJ2-1|NA|13|TRBV5-4
TGTGCCAGCAGCTTGAGGGGGCGGGAAGAGCAGTTCTTC
CASSLRGREEQFF
>NA|TRBJ2-7|NA|14|TRBV4-3
TGCGCCAGCAGCCAAGATCTGGCAGACTACGAGCAGTACTTC
CASSQDLADYEQYF
>many|TRBJ2-7|NA|13|TRBV29-1
TGCAGCGTTGGGGGGGACCAGGGGTACGAGCAGTACTTC
CSVGGDQGYEQYF
>NA|TRBJ2-1|TRBD2|14|TRBV11-2
TGTGCCAGCAGCTCCCCAGCGGGGCCCTTAGGGCAGTTCTTC
CASSSPAGPLGQFF
>NA|TRBJ2-3|NA|13|TRBV7-2
TGTGCCAGCAGCTTAGTTAGCCCAGATACGCAGTATTTT
CASSLVSPDTQYF
>many|TRBJ1-5|TRBD1|13|TRBV29-1
TGCAGCGCCTCGACAGGGGCGGGACAGCCCCAGCATTTT
CSASTGAGQPQHF
>many|TRBJ2-2|NA|15|TRBV5-6
TGTGCCAGCAGCCCCCAGCGGAAGAACACCGGGGAGCTGTTTTTT
CASSPQRKNTGELFF